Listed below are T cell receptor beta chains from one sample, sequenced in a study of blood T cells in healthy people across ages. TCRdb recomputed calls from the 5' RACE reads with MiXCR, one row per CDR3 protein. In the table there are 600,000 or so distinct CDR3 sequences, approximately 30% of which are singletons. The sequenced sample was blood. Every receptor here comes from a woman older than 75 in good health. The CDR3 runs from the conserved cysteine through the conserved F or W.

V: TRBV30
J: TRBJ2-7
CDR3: CAWSVRAESEQYF

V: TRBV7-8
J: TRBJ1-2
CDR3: CTSSPTWNNYGYTF

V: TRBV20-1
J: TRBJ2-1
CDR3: CSARDNPSGGGDEQFF

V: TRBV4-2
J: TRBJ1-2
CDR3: CASSQDTGTGKGGYTF

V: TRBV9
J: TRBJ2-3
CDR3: CASNRPGAGGRDTQYF

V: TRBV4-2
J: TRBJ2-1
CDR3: CASSQVQRGLENEQFF

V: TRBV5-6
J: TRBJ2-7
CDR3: CASSFPAGTYEQYF

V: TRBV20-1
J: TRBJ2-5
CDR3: CSAKARRLAGGGEQYF

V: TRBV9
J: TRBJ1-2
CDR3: CASSVGRFNYGYTF

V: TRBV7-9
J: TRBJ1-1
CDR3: CASSPDLGLSGGPEAFF

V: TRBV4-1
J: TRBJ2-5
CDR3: CASSQRRVVAGAGETQYF

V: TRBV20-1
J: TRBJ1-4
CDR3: CSAQYSGTGGHEKLFF

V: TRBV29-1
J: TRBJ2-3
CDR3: CSVELGAGDTQYF

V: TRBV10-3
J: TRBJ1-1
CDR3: CAISEKDRGSGTEAFF

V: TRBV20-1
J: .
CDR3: CSAALTGTVKTQYF

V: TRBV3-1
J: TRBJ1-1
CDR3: CASSQGSLNTEAFF

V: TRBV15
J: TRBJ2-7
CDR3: CATSRVRTSGGRNEQYF

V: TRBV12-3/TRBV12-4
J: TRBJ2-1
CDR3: CASSLEGGTLLYNEQFF

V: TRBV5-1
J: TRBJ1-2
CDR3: CASSLDPGQGVYTF

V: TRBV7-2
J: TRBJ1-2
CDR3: CASSLARGSFGYTF

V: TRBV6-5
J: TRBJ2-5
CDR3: CASRTNRGMWETQYF

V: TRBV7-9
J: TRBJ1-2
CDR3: CASSPKARLGVGYTF

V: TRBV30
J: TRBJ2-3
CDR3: CAWSVAGTDTQYF

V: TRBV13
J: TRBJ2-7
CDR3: CASSPPGASYEQYF

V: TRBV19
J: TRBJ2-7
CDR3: CASSMTSGIYEQYF

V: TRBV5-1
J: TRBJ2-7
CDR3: CASSQDVTYEQYF

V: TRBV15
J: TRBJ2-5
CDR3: CATSRDLSRGSQETQYF

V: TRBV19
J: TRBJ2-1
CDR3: CASQRGQYNEQFF

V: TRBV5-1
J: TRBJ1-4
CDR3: CASSFGTPNEKLFF

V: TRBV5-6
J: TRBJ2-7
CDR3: CVSSKNYEQYF

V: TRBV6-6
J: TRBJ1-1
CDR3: CASINPDGLNTEAFF

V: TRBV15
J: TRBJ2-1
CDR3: CATSREPRDGYYNEQFF

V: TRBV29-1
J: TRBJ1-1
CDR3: CSALGTENTEAFF

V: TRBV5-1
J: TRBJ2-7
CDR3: CASSLGMTRIPYEQYF

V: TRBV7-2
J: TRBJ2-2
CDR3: CASSVQGTGELFF

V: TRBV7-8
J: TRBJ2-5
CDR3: CASSLSGSAGDPVRYF

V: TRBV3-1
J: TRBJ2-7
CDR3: CASSRPLAGVFYEQYF